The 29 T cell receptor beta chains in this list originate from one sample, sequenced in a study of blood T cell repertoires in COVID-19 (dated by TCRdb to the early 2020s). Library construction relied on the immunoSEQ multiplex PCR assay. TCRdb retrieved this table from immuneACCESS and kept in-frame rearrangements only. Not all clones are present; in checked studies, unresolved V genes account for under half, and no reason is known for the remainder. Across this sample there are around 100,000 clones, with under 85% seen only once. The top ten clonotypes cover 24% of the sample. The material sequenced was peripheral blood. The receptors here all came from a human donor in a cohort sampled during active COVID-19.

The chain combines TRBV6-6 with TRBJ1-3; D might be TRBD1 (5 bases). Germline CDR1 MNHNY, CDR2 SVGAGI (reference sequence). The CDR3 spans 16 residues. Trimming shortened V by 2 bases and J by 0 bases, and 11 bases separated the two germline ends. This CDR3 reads CASSYETASSGNTIYF. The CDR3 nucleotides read TGTGCCAGCAGTTACGAGACAGCTAGCTCTGGAAACACCATATATTTT.

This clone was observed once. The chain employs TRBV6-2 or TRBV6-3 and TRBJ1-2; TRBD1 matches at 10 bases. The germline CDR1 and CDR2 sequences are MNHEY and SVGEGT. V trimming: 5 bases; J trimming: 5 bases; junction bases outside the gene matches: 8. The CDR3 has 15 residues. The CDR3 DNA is TGTGCCAGCAGTCAACGGGACAGGGGTACGTATGGCTACACCTTC. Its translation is CASSQRDRGTYGYTF.

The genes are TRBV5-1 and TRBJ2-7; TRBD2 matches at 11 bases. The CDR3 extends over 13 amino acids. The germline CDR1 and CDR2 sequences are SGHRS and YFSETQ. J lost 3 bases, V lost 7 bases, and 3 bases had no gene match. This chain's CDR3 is CASGLAGGYEQYF. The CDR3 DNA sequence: TGCGCCAGCGGGCTAGCGGGAGGCTACGAGCAGTACTTC.

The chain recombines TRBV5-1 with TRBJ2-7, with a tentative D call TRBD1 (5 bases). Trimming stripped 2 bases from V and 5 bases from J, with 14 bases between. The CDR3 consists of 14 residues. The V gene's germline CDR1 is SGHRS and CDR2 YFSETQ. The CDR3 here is CASSFGQGSNEQYF. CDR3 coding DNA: TGCGCCAGCAGCTTCGGGCAGGGTTCGAACGAGCAGTACTTC.

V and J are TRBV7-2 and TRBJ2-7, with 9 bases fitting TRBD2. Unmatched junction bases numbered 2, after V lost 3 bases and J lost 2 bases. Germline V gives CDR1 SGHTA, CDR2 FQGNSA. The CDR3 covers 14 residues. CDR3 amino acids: CASSFSGGPYEQYF. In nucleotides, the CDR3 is TGTGCCAGCAGCTTTAGCGGGGGACCCTACGAGCAGTACTTC.

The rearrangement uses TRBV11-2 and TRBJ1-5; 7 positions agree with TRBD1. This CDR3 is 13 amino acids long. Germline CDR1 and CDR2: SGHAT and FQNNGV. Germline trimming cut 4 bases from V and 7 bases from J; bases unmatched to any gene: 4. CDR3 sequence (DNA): TGTGCCAGCAGCTCACAGGGGCGGCAGCCCCAGCATTTT. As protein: CASSSQGRQPQHF. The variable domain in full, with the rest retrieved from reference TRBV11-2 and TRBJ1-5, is EAGVAQSPRYKIIEKRQSVAFWCNPISGHATLYWYQQILGQGPKLLIQFQNNGVVDDSQLPKDRFSAERLKGVDSTLKIQPAKLEDSAVYLCASSSQGRQPQHFGDGTRLSIL.

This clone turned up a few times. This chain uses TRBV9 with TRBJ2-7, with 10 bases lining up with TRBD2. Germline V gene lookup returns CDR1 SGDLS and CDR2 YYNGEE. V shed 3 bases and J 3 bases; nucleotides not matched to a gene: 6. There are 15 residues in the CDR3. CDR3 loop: CASSGGLADLYEQYF. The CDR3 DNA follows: TGTGCCAGCAGCGGTGGACTAGCGGATCTCTACGAGCAGTACTTC.

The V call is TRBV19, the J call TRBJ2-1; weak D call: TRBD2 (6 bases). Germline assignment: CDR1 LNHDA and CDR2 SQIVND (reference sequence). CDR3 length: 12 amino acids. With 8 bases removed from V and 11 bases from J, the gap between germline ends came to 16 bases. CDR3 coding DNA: TGTGCCAGTGGCCAGCGGGCTAGCCAGCAGTTCTTC. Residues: CASGQRASQQFF.

The CDR3 sequence: CASSSTGGRPYEQYF. CDR3 nucleotides: TGTGCCAGCAGTTCCACGGGGGGCAGGCCCTACGAGCAGTACTTC. This chain joins TRBV28 and TRBJ2-7; D possibly corresponds to TRBD2 (7 bases). CDR3 length: 15 amino acids. Between the trimmed V and J ends, which lost 4 bases and 2 bases, there was a span of 15 bases. CDR1 and CDR2 (germline): MDHEN, SYDVKM.

CDR3 sequence: CASRAPSSTDTQYF. DNA of the CDR3: TGTGCCAGCAGGGCTCCGTCAAGCACAGATACGCAGTATTTT. The J gene is TRBJ2-3, the V gene TRBV7-2; D is uncertain. Germline-derived CDR1 and CDR2 are SGHTA and FQGNSA. V was trimmed by 6 bases and J by 0 bases, leaving 10 bases between them. There are 14 residues in the CDR3.

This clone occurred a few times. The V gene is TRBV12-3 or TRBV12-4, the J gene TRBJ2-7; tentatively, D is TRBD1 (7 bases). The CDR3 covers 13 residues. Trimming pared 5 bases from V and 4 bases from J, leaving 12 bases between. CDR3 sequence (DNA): TGTGCCAGCAGTCTCAGGGGGGTTTACGAGCAGTACTTC. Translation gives CASSLRGVYEQYF.

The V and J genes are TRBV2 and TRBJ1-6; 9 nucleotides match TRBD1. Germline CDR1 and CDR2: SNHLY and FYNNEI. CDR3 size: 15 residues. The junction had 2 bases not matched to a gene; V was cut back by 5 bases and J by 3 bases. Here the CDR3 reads CASSRQGDYNSPLHF. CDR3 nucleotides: TGTGCCAGCAGTCGACAGGGGGACTATAATTCACCCCTCCACTTT.

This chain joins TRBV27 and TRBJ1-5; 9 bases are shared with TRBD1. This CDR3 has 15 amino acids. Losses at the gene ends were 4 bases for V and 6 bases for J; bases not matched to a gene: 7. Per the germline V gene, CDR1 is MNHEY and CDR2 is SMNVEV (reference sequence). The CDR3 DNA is TGTGCCAGCAGTTCTAAGGACAGGGGAAGTCAGCCCCAGCATTTT. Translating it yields CASSSKDRGSQPQHF.

The CDR3 sequence: CASSLEGQGGEQYF. CDR3 coding DNA: TGTGCCAGCAGCTTAGAGGGACAGGGAGGCGAGCAGTACTTC. This chain joins TRBV7-6 and TRBJ2-7, with 9 bases aligning to TRBD1. Per the germline V gene, CDR1 is SGHVS and CDR2 is FNYEAQ. V was clipped by 1 base and J by 6 bases; unmatched bases: 4. This CDR3 contains 14 residues.

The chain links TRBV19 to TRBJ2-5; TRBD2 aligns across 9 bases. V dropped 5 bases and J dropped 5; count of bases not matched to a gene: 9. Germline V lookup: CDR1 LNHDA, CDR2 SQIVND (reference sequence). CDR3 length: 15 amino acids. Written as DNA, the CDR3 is TGTGCCAGTAGTTCACGACTAGCGGAAAGGGAGACCCAGTACTTC. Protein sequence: CASSSRLAERETQYF.

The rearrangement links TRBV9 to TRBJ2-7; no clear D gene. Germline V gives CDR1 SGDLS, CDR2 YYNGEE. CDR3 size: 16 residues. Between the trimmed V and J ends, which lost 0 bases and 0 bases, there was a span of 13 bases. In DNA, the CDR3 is TGTGCCAGCAGCGTAGAAATTTCGTCTAACTCCTACGAGCAGTACTTC. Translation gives CASSVEISSNSYEQYF. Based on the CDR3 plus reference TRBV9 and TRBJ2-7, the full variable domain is DSGVTQTPKHLITATGQRVTLRCSPRSGDLSVYWYQQSLDQGLQFLIQYYNGEERAKGNILERFSAQQFPDLHSELNLSSLELGDSALYFCASSVEISSNSYEQYFGPGTRLTVT.

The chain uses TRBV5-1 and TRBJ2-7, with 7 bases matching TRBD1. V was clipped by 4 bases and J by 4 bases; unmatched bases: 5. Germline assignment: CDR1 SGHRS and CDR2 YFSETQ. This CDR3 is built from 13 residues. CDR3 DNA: TGCGCCAGCAGCAGGACAGGAAGATACGAGCAGTACTTC. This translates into CASSRTGRYEQYF.

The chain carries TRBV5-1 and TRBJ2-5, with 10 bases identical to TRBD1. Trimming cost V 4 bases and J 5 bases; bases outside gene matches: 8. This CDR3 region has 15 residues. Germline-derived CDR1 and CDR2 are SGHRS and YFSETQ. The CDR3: CASSPMTGGRETQYF. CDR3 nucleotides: TGCGCCAGCAGCCCAATGACAGGGGGCAGGGAGACCCAGTACTTC.

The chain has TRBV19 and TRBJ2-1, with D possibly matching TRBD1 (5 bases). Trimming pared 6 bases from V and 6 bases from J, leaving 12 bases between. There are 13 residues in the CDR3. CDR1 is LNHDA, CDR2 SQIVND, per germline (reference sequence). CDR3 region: CASRLPQGNEQFF. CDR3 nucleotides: TGTGCCAGTAGACTTCCGCAGGGCAATGAGCAGTTCTTC. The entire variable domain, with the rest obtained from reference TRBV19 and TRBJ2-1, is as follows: DGGITQSPKYLFRKEGQNVTLSCEQNLNHDAMYWYRQDPGQGLRLIYYSQIVNDFQKGDIAEGYSVSREKKESFPLTVTSAQKNPTAFYLCASRLPQGNEQFFGPGTRLTVL.

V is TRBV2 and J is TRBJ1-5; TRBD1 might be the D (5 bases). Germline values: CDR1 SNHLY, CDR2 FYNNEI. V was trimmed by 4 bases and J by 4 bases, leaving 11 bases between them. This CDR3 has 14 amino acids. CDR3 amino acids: CASSVDQGNQPQHF. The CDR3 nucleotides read TGTGCCAGCAGTGTTGACCAGGGAAATCAGCCCCAGCATTTT.

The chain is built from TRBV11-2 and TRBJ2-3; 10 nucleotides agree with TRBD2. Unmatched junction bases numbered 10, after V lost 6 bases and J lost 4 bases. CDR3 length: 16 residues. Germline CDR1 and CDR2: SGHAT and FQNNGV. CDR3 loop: CASSSQSGGAADTQYF. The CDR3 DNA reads TGTGCCAGCAGTTCCCAAAGCGGGGGGGCAGCAGATACGCAGTATTTT.

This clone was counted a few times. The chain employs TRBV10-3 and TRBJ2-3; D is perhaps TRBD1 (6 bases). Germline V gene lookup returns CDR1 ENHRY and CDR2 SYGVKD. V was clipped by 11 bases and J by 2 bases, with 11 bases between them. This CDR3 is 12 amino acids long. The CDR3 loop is CASQGSTDTQYF. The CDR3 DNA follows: TGTGCCTCACAGGGTTCCACAGATACGCAGTATTTT.

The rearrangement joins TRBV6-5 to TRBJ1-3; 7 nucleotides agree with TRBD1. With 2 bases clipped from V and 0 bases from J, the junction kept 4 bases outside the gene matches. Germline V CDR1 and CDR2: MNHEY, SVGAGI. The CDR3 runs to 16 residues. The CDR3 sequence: CASSYTGALSGNTIYF. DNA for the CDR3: TGTGCCAGCAGTTACACAGGGGCCCTCTCTGGAAACACCATATATTTT.

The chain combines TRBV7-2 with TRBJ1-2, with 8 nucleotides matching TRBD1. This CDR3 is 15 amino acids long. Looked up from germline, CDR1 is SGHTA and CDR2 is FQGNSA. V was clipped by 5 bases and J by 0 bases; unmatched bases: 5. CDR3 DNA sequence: TGTGCCAGCAGCGGACAGGGCTCAGCTAACTATGGCTACACCTTC. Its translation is CASSGQGSANYGYTF.

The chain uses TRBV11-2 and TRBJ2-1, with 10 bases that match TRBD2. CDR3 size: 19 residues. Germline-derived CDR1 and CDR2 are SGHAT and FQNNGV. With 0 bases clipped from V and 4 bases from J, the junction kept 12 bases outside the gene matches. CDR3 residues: CASSLDRALSGGTYNEQFF. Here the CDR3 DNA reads TGTGCCAGCAGCTTAGACAGAGCCCTTAGCGGGGGGACATACAATGAGCAGTTCTTC.

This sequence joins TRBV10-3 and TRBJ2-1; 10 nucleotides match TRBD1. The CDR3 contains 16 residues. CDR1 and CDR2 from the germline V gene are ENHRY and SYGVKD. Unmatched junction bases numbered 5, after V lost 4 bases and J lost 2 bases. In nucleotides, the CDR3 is TGTGCCATCAGTGGGGGGACAGGGGTAGCCTACAATGAGCAGTTCTTC. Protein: CAISGGTGVAYNEQFF.

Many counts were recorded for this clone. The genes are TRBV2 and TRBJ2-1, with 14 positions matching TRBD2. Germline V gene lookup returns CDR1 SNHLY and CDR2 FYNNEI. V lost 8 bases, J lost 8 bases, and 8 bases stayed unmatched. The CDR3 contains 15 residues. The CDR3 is CASSKTSGRVDEQFF. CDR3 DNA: TGTGCCAGCTCTAAGACTAGCGGGAGGGTAGATGAGCAGTTCTTC.

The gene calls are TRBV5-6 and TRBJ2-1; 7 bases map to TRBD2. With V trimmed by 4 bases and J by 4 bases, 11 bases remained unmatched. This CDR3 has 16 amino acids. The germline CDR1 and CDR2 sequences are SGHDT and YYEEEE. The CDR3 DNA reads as TGTGCCAGCAGCCCGAGGTCTGCGGGGGATTACAATGAGCAGTTCTTC. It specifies CASSPRSAGDYNEQFF. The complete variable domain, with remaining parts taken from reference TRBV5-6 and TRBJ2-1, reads DAGVTQSPTHLIKTRGQQVTLRCSPKSGHDTVSWYQQALGQGPQFIFQYYEEEERQRGNFPDRFSGHQFPNYSSELNVNALLLGDSALYLCASSPRSAGDYNEQFFGPGTRLTVL.

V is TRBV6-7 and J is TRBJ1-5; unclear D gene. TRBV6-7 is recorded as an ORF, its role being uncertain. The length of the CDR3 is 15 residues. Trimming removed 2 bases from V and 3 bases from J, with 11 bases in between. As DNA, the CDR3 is TGTGCCAGCAGTTACATATGGCAGGCCAATCAGCCCCAGCATTTT. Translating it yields CASSYIWQANQPQHF.